Shown below are 7 T cell receptor beta chains from a single sample sequenced in a study of CD4+ T cells in melanoma. The method was immunoSEQ multiplex PCR; TCRdb's version includes in-frame clones alone and lacks a portion of them. In the table there are about 140,000 clones, over 90% of which are singletons. The source of these receptors is a human donor with melanoma.

The chain couples TRBV6-6 to TRBJ1-2; TRBD1 might be the D (6 bases). The ends were cut back, 6 bases at V and 3 bases at J, with 8 bases in the middle. Germline-derived CDR1 and CDR2 are MNHNY and SVGAGI (reference sequence). This CDR3 spans 12 amino acids. CDR3 sequence reads: CASSAGDYGYTF. The CDR3 DNA reads as TGTGCCAGCAGCGCAGGGGACTATGGCTACACCTTC.

In its sample, this clone was seen a few times. The chain has TRBV7-9 and TRBJ2-5, with D tentatively TRBD2 (6 bases). The CDR3 is made up of 16 amino acids. Trimming shortened V by 4 bases and J by 2 bases, and 17 bases separated the two germline ends. Germline V gene data show CDR1 as SEHNR and CDR2 as FQNEAQ (reference sequence). The CDR3 sequence is CASSSFGGILQETQYF. CDR3 coding DNA: TGTGCCAGCAGCTCCTTTGGGGGGATCCTTCAAGAGACCCAGTACTTC.

The CDR3 is CASRLAGGSNTGELFF. Here the CDR3 DNA reads TGCGCCAGCAGATTAGCGGGGGGATCGAACACCGGGGAGCTGTTTTTT. The V call is TRBV10-2, the J call TRBJ2-2; 10 nucleotides match TRBD2. V dropped 6 bases and J dropped 0; count of bases not matched to a gene: 4. The germline V gene has CDR1 WSHSY and CDR2 SAAADI. This CDR3 spans 16 amino acids.

The rearrangement links TRBV5-1 to TRBJ1-3; 8 bases map to TRBD1. Germline lookup yields CDR1 SGHRS and CDR2 YFSETQ. This CDR3 is 13 amino acids long. J lost 2 bases, V lost 7 bases, and 2 bases had no gene match. The CDR3 coding sequence is TGCGCCAGCGGGGACAGGCCTGGAAACACCATATATTTT. It yields the protein CASGDRPGNTIYF.

The chain is built from TRBV2 and TRBJ1-5; 10 nucleotides align to TRBD1. This CDR3 spans 15 amino acids. With V trimmed by 5 bases and J by 4 bases, 5 bases remained unmatched. Germline V CDR1 and CDR2: SNHLY, FYNNEI. For the CDR3, the DNA is TGTGCCAGCAGTACGCCGGGACAGGGGAATCAGCCCCAGCATTTT. Protein sequence: CASSTPGQGNQPQHF.

The V gene is TRBV29-1, the J gene TRBJ1-4; D perhaps matches TRBD1 (5 bases). The V end lost 3 bases, the J end lost 11 bases, and 10 bases lay between the germline ends. This CDR3 contains 11 residues. The V gene's germline CDR1 is SQVTM and CDR2 ANQGSEA. The DNA of the CDR3 is TGCAGCGTTGATGACAGCAGTAAACTGTTTTTT. Translated: CSVDDSSKLFF.

The DNA for the CDR3 is TGTGCCAGTAGTAGGGCAGGGGCGACTGGAAACACCATATATTTT. This gives the protein CASSRAGATGNTIYF. The chain employs TRBV19 and TRBJ1-3; D possibly corresponds to TRBD1 (6 bases). CDR1 and CDR2 (germline): LNHDA, SQIVND (reference sequence). Between the trimmed V and J ends, which lost 4 bases and 2 bases, there was a span of 12 bases. The CDR3 length is 15 residues.